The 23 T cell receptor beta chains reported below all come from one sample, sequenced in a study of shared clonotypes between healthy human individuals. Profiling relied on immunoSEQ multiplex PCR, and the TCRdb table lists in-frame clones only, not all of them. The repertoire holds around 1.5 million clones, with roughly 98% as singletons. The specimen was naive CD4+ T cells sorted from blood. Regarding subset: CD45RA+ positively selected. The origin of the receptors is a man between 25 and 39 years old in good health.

This CDR3 is CASSFGGTAHGYTF. The CDR3 region has the DNA TGTGCCAGCAGTTTCGGGGGGACGGCCCATGGCTACACCTTC. This chain connects TRBV28 to TRBJ1-2; tentative D call: TRBD1 (5 bases). Germline CDR1 and CDR2: MDHEN and SYDVKM. The CDR3 length is 14 residues. The germline V and J ends were trimmed by 3 bases and 6 bases, with 14 bases remaining between them.

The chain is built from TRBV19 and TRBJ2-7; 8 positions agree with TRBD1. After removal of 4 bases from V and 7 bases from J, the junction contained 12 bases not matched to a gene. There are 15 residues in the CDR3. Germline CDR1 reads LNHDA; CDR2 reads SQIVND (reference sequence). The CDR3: CASSTGQVPLREQYF. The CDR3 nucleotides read TGTGCCAGTAGTACGGGACAGGTACCTCTTCGTGAGCAGTACTTC. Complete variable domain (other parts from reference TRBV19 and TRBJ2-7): DGGITQSPKYLFRKEGQNVTLSCEQNLNHDAMYWYRQDPGQGLRLIYYSQIVNDFQKGDIAEGYSVSREKKESFPLTVTSAQKNPTAFYLCASSTGQVPLREQYFGPGTRLTVT.

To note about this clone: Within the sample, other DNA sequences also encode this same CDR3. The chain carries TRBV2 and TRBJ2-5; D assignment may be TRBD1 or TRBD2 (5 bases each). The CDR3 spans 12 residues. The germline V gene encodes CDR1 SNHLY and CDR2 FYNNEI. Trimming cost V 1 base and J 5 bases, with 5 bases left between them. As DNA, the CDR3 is TGTGCCAGCAGTGAAGGGGGGGAGACCCAGTACTTC. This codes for CASSEGGETQYF. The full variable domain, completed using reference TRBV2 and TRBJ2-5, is EPEVTQTPSHQVTQMGQEVILRCVPISNHLYFYWYRQILGQKVEFLVSFYNNEISEKSEIFDDQFSVERPDGSNFTLKIRSTKLEDSAMYFCASSEGGETQYFGPGTRLLVL.

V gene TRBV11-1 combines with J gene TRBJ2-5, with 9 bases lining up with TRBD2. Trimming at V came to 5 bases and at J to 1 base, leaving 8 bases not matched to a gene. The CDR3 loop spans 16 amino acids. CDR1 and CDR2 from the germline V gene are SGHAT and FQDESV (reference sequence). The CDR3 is CASSQTSGRTQETQYF. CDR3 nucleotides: TGTGCCAGCAGCCAAACGAGCGGGAGGACCCAAGAGACCCAGTACTTC.

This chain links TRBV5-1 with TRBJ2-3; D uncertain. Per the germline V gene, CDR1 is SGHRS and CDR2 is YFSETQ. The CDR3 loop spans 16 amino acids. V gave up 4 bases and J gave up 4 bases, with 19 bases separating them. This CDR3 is CASSPDGRVRSDTQYF. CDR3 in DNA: TGCGCCAGCAGCCCGGACGGGCGCGTGAGGTCAGATACGCAGTATTTT.

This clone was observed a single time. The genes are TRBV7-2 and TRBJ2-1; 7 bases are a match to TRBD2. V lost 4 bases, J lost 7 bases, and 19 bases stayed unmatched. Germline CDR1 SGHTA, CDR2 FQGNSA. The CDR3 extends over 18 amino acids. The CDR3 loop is CASSSWGGVAGESNEQFF. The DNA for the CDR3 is TGTGCCAGCAGCTCTTGGGGGGGAGTCGCGGGAGAATCTAATGAGCAGTTCTTC.

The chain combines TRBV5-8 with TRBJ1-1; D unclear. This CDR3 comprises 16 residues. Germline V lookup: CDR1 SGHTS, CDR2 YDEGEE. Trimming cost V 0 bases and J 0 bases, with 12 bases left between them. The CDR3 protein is CASSLGVVSLNTEAFF. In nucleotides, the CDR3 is TGTGCCAGCAGCTTGGGAGTTGTAAGTTTGAACACTGAAGCTTTCTTT.

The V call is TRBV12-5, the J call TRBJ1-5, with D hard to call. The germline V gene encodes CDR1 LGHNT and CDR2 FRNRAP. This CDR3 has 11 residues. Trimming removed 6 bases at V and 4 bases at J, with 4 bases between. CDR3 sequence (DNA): TGTGCTAGTGGCGTGAATCAGCCCCAGCATTTT. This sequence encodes CASGVNQPQHF.

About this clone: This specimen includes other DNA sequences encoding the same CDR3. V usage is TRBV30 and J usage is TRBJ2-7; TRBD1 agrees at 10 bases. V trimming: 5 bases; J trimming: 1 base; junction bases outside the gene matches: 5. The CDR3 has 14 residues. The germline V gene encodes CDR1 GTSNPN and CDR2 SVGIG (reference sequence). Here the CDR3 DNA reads TGTGCCTGGGCTAGGACAGGGGGGTCCTACGAGCAGTACTTC. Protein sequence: CAWARTGGSYEQYF.

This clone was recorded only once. CDR3 protein: CASSNREGQPQHF. The CDR3 DNA reads TGCGCCAGCAGTAACAGGGAGGGGCAGCCCCAGCATTTT. The chain joins TRBV4-1 to TRBJ1-5, with D possibly TRBD1 on 6 matching bases. The V end lost 6 bases, the J end lost 7 bases, and 13 bases lay between the germline ends. This CDR3 spans 13 amino acids. The V gene's germline CDR1 is MGHRA and CDR2 YSYEKL.

CDR3 DNA: TGCGCCAGCAGCCAACACAGTTCCATACCTAACAATGAGCAGTTCTTC. This sequence encodes CASSQHSSIPNNEQFF. The rearrangement links TRBV4-3 to TRBJ2-1; D is ambiguous. The CDR3 runs 16 residues. Germline values: CDR1 LGHNA, CDR2 YSLEER. The V end lost 2 bases, the J end lost 5 bases, and 16 bases lay between the germline ends.

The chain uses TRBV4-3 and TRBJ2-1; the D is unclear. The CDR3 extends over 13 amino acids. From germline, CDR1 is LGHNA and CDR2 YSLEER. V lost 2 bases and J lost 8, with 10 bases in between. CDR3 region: CASSQKQWDEQFF. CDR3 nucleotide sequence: TGCGCCAGCAGCCAAAAGCAGTGGGATGAGCAGTTCTTC.

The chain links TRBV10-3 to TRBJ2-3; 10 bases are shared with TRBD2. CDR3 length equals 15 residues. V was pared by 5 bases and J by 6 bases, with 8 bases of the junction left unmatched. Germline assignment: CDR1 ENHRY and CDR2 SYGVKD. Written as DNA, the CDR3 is TGTGCCATCAGTAGGCTAGCGGGAGTTATGGATACGCAGTATTTT. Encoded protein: CAISRLAGVMDTQYF.

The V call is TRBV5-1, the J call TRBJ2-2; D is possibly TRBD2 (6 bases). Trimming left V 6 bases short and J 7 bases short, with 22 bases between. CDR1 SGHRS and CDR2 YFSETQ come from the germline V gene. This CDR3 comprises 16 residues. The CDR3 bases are TGCGCCAGCATAGCCGGCAGGGACTCGCTGGGCGGGGAGCTGTTTTTT. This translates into CASIAGRDSLGGELFF.

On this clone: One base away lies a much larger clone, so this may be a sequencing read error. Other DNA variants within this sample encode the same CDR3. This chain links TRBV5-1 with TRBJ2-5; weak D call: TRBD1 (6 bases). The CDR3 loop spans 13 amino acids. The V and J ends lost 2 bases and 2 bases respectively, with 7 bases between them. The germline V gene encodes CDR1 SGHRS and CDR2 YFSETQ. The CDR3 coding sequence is TGCGCCAGCAGCTTTGGACAGCAAGAGACCCAGTACTTC. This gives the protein CASSFGQQETQYF.

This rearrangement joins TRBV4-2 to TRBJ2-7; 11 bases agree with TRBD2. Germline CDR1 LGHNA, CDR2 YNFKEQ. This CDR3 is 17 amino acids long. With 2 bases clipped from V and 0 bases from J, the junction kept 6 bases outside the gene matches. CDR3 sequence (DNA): TGTGCCAGCAGCCAAATAGGGACTAGCGGAACCTCCTACGAGCAGTACTTC. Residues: CASSQIGTSGTSYEQYF.

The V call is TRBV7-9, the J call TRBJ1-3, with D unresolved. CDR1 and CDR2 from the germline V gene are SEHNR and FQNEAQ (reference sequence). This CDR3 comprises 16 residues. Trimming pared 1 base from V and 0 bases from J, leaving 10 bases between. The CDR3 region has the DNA TGTGCCAGCAGCTTAGATCTTGCGGGCTCTGGAAACACCATATATTTT. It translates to CASSLDLAGSGNTIYF.

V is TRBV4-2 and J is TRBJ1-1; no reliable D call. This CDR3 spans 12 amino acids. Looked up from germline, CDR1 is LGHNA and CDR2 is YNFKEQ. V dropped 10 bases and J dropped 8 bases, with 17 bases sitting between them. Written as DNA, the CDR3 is TGTGCCACCGGCGGCGGCGGTTGGGAAGCTTTCTTT. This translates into CATGGGGWEAFF.

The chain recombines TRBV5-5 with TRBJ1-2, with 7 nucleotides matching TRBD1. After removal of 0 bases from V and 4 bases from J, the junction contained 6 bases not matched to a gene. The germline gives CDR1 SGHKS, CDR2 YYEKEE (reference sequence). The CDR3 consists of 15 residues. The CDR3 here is CASSLGTGASYGYTF. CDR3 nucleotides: TGTGCCAGCAGCTTGGGTACAGGGGCGAGCTATGGCTACACCTTC.

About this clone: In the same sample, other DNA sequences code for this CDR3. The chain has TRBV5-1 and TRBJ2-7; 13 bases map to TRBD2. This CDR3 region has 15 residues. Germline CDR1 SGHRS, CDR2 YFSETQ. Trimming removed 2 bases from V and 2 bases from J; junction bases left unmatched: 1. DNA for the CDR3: TGCGCCAGCAGCTTCGGGACTAGCGGGACCTACGAGCAGTACTTC. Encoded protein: CASSFGTSGTYEQYF.

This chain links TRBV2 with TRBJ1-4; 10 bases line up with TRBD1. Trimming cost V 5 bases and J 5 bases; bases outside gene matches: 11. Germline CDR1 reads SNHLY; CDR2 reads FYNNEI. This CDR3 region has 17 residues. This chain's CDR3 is CASSLRDRGVPNEKLFF. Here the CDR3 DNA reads TGTGCCAGCAGTCTGAGGGACAGGGGTGTTCCGAATGAAAAACTGTTTTTT.

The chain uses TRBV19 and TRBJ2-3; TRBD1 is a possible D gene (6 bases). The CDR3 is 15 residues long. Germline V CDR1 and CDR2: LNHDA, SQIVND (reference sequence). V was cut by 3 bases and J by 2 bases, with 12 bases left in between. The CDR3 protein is CASSIVDSDTDTQYF. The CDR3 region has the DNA TGTGCCAGTAGTATCGTGGACAGTGACACAGATACGCAGTATTTT.

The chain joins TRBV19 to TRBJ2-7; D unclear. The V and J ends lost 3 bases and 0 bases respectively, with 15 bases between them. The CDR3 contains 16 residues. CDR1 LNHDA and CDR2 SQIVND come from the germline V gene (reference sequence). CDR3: CASSIDGAGRSYEQYF. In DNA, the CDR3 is TGTGCCAGTAGTATCGACGGAGCAGGTCGCTCCTACGAGCAGTACTTC.